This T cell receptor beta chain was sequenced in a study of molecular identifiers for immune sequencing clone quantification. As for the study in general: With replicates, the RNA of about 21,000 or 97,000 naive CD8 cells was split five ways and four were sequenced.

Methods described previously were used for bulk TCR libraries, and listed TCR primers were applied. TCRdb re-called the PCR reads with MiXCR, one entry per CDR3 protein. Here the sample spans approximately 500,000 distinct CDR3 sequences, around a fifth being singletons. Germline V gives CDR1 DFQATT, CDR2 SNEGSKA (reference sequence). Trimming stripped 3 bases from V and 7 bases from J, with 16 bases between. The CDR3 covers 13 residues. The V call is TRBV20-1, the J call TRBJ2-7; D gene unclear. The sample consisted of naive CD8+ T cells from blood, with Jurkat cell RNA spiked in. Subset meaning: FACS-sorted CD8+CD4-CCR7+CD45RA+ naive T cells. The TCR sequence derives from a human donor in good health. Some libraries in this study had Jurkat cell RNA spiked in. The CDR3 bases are TGCAGTGCTAGGGGTACCGGTTTAAGAGAGCAGTACTTC. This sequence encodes CSARGTGLREQYF.